Included here is one TCR beta chain sequence, with context. Blood and skin TCR RNA was reverse transcribed with alpha and beta constant primers. Amplification of ligated cDNA took four PCR rounds with SP2 and nested alpha and beta constant primers. Each CDR3 protein is one row after TCRdb ran MiXCR on the UMI-ligation and nested PCR reads. Of about 18,000 distinct CDR3 sequences listed, roughly 9% were seen once; the top ten hold around 7%. Germline V lookup: CDR1 DFQATT, CDR2 SNEGSKA (reference sequence). The CDR3 loop spans 13 amino acids. V was trimmed by 5 bases and J by 5 bases, leaving 15 bases between them. This entry belongs to a study of naive and memory T cell subsets. Treatment noted: skin biopsy from PPD injection site in Mantoux-positive individual. Input was about 1 to 1000 ng of DNase-treated total RNA without cell sorting. Tuberculin skin test biopsies were taken where PPD was injected in Mantoux-positive people.

This receptor was identified in an adult in good health. The material was skin, obtained from a tuberculin skin test site. The chain links TRBV20-1 to TRBJ1-2, with D perhaps TRBD1 (6 bases). The chain's CDR3 is CSARGLGAYGYTF. CDR3 bases: TGCAGTGCTCGGGGACTGGGGGCATATGGCTACACCTTC.